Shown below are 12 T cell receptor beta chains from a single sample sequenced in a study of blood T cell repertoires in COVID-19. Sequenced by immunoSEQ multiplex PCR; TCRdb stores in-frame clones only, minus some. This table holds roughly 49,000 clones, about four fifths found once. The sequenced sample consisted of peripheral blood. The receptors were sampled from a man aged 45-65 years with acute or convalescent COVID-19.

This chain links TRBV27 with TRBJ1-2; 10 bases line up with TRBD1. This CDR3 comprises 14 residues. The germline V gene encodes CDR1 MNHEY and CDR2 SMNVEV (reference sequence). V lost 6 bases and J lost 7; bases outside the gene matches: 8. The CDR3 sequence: CASSSGQGLAGYTF. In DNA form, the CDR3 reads TGTGCCAGCAGCTCGGGACAGGGGCTAGCTGGCTACACCTTC.

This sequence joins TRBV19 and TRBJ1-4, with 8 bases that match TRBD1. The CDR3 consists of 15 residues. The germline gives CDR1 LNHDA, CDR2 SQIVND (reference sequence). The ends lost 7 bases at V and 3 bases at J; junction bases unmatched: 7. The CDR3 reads CASKPDRDPNEKLFF. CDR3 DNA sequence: TGTGCCAGTAAACCGGACAGGGACCCTAATGAAAAACTGTTTTTT. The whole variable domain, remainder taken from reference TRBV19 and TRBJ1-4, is DGGITQSPKYLFRKEGQNVTLSCEQNLNHDAMYWYRQDPGQGLRLIYYSQIVNDFQKGDIAEGYSVSREKKESFPLTVTSAQKNPTAFYLCASKPDRDPNEKLFFGSGTQLSVL.

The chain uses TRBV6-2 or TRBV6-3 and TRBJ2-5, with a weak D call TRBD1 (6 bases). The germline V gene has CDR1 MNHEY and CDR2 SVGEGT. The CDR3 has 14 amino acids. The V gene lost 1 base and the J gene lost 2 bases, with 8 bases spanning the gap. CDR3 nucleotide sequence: TGTGCCAGCAGTTACTGGGGGACACAAGAGACCCAGTACTTC. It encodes CASSYWGTQETQYF.

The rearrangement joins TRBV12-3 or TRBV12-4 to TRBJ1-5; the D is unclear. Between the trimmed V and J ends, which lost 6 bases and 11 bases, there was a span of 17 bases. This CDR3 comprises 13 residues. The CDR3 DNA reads TGTGCCAGCAGAGAGCCGGGAGGCACGGCCCAGCATTTT. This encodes CASREPGGTAQHF.

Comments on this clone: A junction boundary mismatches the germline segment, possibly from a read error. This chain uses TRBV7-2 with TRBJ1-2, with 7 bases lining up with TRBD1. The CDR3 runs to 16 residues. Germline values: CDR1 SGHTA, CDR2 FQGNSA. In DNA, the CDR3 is TGTGCCAGCAGCCTAGCATCGGGACAGAAAAACTATGGCTACACCTTC. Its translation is CASSLASGQKNYGYTF.

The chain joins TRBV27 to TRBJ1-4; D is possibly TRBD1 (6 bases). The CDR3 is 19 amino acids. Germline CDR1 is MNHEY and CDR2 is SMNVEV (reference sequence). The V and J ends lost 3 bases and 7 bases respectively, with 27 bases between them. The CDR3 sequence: CASSFSTGAKKKRFEKLFF. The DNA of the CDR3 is TGTGCCAGCAGTTTCTCGACAGGAGCAAAAAAAAAGAGATTTGAAAAACTGTTTTTT.

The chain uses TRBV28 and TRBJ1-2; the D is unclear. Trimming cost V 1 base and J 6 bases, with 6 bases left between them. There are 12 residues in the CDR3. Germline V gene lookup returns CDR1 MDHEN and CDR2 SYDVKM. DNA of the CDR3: TGTGCCAGCAGTTTATATCAGGATGGCTACACCTTC. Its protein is CASSLYQDGYTF.

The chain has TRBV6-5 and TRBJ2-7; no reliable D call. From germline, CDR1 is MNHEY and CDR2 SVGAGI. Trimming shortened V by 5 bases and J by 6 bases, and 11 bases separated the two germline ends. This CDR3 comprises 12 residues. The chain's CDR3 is CASSPWSLEQYF. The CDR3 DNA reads TGTGCCAGCAGTCCGTGGAGTCTCGAGCAGTACTTC.

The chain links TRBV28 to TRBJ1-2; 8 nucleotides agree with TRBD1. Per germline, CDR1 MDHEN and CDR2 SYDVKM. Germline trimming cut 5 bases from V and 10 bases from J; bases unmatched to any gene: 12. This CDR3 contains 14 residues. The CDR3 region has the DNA TGTGCCAGCAGTCGAGGGGGAACAGGGGGTGCCTACACCTTC. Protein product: CASSRGGTGGAYTF.

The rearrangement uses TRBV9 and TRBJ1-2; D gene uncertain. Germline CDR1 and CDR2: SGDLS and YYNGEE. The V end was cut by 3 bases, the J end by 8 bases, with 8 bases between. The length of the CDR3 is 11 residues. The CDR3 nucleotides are TGTGCCAGCAGCGCAGAACACGGCTACACCTTC. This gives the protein CASSAEHGYTF. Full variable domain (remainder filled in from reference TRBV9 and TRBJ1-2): DSGVTQTPKHLITATGQRVTLRCSPRSGDLSVYWYQQSLDQGLQFLIQYYNGEERAKGNILERFSAQQFPDLHSELNLSSLELGDSALYFCASSAEHGYTFGSGTRLTVV.

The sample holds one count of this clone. The CDR3 nucleotides read TGTGCCAGCAGCTTAGGGGCAGGGGGCTTCTCGAACAATCAGCCCCAGCATTTT. Translating gives CASSLGAGGFSNNQPQHF. The chain employs TRBV7-6 and TRBJ1-5; 8 positions match TRBD1. Germline CDR1 SGHVS, CDR2 FNYEAQ. The CDR3 has 18 amino acids. V trimming: 1 base; J trimming: 3 bases; junction bases outside the gene matches: 11. The variable domain in full, with the rest retrieved from reference TRBV7-6 and TRBJ1-5, is GAGVSQSPRYKVTKRGQDVALRCDPISGHVSLYWYRQALGQGPEFLTYFNYEAQQDKSGLPNDRFSAERPEGSISTLTIQRTEQRDSAMYRCASSLGAGGFSNNQPQHFGDGTRLSIL.

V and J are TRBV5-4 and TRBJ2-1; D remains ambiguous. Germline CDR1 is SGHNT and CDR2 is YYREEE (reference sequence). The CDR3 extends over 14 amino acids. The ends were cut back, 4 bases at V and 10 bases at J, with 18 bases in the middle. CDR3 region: CASSREAIAAEQFF. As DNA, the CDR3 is TGTGCCAGCAGCCGCGAGGCGATAGCCGCCGAGCAGTTCTTC. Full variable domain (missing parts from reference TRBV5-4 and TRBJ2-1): ETGVTQSPTHLIKTRGQQVTLRCSSQSGHNTVSWYQQALGQGPQFIFQYYREEENGRGNFPPRFSGLQFPNYSSELNVNALELDDSALYLCASSREAIAAEQFFGPGTRLTVL.